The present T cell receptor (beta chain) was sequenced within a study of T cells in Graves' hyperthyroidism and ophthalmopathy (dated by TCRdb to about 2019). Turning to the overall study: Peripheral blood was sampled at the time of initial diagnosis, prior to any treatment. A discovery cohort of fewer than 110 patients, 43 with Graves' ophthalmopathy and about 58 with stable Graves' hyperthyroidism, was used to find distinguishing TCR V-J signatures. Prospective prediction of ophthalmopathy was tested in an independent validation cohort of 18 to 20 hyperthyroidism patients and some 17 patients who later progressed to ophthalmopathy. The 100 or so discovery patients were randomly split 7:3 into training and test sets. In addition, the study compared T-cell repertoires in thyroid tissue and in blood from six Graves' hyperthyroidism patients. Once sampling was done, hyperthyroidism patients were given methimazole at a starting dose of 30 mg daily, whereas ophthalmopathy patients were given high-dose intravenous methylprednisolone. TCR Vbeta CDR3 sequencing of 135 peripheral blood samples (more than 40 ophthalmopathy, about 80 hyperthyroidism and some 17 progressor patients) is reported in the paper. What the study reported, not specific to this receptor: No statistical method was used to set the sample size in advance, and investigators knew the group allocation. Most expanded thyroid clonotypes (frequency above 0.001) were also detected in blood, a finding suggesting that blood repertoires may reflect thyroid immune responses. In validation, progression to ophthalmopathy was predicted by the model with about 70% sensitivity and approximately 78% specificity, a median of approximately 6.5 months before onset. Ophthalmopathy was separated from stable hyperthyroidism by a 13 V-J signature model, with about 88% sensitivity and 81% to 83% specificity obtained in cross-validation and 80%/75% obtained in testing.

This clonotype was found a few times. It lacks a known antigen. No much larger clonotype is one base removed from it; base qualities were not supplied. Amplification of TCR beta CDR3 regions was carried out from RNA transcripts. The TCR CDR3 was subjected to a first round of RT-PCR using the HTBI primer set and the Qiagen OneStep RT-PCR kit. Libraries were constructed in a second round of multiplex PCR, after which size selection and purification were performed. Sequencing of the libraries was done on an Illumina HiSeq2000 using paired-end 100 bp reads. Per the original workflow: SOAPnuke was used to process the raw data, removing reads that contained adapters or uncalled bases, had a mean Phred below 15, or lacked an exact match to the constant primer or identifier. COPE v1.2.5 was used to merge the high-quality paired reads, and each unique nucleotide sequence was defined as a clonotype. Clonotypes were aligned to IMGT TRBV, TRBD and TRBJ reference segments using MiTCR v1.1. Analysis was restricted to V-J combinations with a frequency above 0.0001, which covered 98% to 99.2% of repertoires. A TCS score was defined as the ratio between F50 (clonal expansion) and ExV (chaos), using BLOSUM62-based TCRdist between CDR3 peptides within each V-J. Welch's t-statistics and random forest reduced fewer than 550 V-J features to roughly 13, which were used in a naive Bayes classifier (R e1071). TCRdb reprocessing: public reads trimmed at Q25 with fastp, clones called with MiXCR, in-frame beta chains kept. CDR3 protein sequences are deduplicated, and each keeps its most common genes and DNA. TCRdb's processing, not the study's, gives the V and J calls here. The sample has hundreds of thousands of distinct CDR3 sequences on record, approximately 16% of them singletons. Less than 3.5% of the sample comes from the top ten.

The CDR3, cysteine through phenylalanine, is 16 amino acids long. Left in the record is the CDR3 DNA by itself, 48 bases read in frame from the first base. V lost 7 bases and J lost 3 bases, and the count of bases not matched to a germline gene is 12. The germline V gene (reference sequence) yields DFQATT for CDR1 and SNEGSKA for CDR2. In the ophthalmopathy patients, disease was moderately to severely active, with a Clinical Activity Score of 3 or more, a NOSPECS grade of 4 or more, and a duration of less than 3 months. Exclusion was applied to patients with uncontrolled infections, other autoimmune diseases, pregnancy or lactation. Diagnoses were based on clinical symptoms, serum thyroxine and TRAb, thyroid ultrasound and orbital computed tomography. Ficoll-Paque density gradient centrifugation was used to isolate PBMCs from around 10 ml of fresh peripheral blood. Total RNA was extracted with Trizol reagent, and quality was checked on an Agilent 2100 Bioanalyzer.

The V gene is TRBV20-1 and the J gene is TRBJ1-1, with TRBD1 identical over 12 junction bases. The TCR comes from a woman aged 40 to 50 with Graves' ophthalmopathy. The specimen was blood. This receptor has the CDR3 CSGTGTGGGLDTEAFF. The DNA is TGCAGTGGGACGGGGACAGGGGGCGGGTTGGACACTGAAGCTTTCTTT.